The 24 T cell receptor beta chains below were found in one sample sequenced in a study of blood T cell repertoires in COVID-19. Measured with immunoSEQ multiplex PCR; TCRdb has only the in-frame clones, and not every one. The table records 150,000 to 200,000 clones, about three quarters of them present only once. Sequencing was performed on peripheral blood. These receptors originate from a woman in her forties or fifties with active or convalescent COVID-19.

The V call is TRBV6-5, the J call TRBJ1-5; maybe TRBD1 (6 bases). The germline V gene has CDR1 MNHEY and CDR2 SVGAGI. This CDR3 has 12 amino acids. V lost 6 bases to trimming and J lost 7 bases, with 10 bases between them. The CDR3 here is CASSLGQQPQHF. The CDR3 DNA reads TGTGCCAGCAGCCTCGGACAGCAGCCCCAGCATTTT.

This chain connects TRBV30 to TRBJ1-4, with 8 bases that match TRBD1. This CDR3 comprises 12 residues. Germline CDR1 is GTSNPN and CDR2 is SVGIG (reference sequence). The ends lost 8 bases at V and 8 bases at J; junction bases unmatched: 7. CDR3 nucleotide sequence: TGTGCCGGGGGGGGACAGGCGGAAAAACTGTTTTTT. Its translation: CAGGGQAEKLFF.

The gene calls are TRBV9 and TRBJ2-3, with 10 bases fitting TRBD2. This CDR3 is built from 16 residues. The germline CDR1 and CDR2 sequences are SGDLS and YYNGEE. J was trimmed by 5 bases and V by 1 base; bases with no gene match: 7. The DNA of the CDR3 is TGTGCCAGCAGCGTACTGGGACTAGCGCAGGTAGATACGCAGTATTTT. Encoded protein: CASSVLGLAQVDTQYF.

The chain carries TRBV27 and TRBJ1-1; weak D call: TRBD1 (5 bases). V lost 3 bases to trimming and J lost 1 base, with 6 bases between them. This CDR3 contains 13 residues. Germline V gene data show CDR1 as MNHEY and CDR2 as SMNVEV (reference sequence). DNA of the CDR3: TGTGCCAGCAGTTTCAGGGAGAACACTGAAGCTTTCTTT. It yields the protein CASSFRENTEAFF.

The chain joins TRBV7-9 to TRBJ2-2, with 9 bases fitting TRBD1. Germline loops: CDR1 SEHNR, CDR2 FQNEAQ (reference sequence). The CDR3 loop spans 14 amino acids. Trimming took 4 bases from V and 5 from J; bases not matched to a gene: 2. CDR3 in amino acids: CASSSGTGTGELFF. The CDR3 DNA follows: TGTGCCAGCAGCTCTGGGACAGGGACCGGGGAGCTGTTTTTT.

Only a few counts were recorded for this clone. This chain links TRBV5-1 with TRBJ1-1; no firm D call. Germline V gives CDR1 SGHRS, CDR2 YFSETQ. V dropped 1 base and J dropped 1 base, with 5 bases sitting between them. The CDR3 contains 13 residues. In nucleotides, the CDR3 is TGCGCCAGCAGCTTGCAGGCGAACACTGAAGCTTTCTTT. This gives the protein CASSLQANTEAFF.

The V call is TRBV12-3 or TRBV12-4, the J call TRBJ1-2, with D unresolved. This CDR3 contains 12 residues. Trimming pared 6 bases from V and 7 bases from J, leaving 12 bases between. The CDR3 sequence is CASSSPRAGYTF. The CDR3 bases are TGTGCCAGCAGCTCACCGCGGGCTGGCTACACCTTC.

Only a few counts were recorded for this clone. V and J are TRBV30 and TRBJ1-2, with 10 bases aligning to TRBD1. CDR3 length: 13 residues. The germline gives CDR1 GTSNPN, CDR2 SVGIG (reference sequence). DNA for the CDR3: TGTGCGGAAAGACAGGGGGCTGTCGGTGGCTACACCTTC. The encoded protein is CAERQGAVGGYTF.

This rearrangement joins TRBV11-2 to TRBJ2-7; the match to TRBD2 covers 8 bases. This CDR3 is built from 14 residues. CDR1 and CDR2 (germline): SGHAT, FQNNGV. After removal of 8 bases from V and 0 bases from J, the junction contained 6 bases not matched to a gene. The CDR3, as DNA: TGTGCCAGCCGGGGGGGGTTGAGCTCCTACGAGCAGTACTTC. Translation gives CASRGGLSSYEQYF. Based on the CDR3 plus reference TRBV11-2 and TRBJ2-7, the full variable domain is EAGVAQSPRYKIIEKRQSVAFWCNPISGHATLYWYQQILGQGPKLLIQFQNNGVVDDSQLPKDRFSAERLKGVDSTLKIQPAKLEDSAVYLCASRGGLSSYEQYFGPGTRLTVT.

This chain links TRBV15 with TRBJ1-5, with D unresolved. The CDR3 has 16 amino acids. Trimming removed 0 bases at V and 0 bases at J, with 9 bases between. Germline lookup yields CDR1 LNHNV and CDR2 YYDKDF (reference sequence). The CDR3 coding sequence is TGTGCCACCAGCAGAGAACCGAACTATAGCAATCAGCCCCAGCATTTT. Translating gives CATSREPNYSNQPQHF.

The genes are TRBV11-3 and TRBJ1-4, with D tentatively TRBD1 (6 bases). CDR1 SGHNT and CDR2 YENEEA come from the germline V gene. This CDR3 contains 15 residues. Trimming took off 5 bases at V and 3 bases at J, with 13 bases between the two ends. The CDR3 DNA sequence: TGTGCCAGCAGCCCCTCCAGGGGAGCTAATGAAAAACTGTTTTTT. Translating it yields CASSPSRGANEKLFF. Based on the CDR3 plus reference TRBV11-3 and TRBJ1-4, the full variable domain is EAGVVQSPRYKIIEKKQPVAFWCNPISGHNTLYWYLQNLGQGPELLIRYENEEAVDDSQLPKDRFSAERLKGVDSTLKIQPAELGDSAVYLCASSPSRGANEKLFFGSGTQLSVL.

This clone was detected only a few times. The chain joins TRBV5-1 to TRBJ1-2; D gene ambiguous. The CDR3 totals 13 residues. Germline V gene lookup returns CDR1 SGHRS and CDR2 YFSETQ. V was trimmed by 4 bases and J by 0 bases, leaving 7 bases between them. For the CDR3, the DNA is TGCGCCAGCAGCGAGGCACCTAACTATGGCTACACCTTC. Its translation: CASSEAPNYGYTF.

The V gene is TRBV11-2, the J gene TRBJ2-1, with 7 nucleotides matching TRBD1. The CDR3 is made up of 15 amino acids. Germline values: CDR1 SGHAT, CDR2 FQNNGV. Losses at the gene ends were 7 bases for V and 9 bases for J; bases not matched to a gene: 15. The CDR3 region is CASTSVGGAWGEQFF. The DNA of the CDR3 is TGTGCCAGCACCTCCGTAGGGGGCGCGTGGGGTGAGCAGTTCTTC.

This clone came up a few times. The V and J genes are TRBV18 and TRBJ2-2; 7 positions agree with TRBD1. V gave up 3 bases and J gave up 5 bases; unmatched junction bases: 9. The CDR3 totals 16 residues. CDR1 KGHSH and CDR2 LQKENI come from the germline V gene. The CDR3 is CASSPPYTGVTGELFF. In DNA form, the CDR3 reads TGTGCCAGCTCACCTCCTTATACAGGGGTAACCGGGGAGCTGTTTTTT.

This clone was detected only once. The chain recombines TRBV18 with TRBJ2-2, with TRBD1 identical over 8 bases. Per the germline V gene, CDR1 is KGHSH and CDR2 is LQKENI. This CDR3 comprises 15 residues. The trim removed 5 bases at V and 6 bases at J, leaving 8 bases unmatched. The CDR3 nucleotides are TGTGCCAGCTCAAGGCAGGGGGCAGGAGCCGGGGAGCTGTTTTTT. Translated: CASSRQGAGAGELFF.

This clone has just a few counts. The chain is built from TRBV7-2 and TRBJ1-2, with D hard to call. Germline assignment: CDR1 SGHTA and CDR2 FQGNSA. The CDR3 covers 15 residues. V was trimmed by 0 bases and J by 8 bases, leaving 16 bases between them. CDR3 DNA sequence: TGTGCCAGCAGCTTAGCGAGGCTAACGAATAGAGGCTACACCTTC. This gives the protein CASSLARLTNRGYTF.

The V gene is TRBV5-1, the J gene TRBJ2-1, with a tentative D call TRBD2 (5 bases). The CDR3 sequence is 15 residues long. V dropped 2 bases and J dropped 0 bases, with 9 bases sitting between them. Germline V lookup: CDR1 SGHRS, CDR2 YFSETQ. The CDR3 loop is CASSFPGSSYNEQFF. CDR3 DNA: TGCGCCAGCAGCTTCCCGGGGAGCTCCTACAATGAGCAGTTCTTC. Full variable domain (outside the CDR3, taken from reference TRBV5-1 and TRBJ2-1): KAGVTQTPRYLIKTRGQQVTLSCSPISGHRSVSWYQQTPGQGLQFLFEYFSETQRNKGNFPGRFSGRQFSNSRSEMNVSTLELGDSALYLCASSFPGSSYNEQFFGPGTRLTVL.

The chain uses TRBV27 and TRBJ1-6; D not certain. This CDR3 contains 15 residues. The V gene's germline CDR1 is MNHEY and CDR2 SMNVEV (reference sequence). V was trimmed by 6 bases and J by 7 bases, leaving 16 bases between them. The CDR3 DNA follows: TGTGCCAGCAGCCCTTGGGGAGGTGGGAATTCACCCCTCCACTTT. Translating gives CASSPWGGGNSPLHF.

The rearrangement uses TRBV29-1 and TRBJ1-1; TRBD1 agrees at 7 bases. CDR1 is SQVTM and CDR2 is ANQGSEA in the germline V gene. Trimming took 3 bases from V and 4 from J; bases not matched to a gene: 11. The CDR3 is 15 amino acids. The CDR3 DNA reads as TGCAGCGTTGACGTCATACAGGGGTCTACCACTGAAGCTTTCTTT. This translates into CSVDVIQGSTTEAFF.

CDR3 loop: CASSSGSWYPDTQYF. The CDR3 coding sequence is TGTGCCAGCAGCTCGGGGTCCTGGTACCCGGATACGCAGTATTTT. The gene calls are TRBV11-2 and TRBJ2-3, with a tentative D call TRBD2 (5 bases). Germline V CDR1 and CDR2: SGHAT, FQNNGV. V was pared by 4 bases and J by 6 bases, with 17 bases between. CDR3 length: 15 residues.

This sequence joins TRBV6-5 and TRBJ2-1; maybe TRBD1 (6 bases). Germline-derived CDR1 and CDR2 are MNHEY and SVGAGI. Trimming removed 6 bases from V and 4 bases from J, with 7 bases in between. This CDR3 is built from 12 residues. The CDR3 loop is CASRRGYNEQFF. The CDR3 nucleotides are TGTGCCAGCAGGAGGGGGTACAATGAGCAGTTCTTC.

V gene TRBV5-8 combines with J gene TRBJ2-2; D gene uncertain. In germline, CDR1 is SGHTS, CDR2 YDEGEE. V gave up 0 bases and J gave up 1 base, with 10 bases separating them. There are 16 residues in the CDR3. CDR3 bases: TGTGCCAGCAGCTTGGGCGTCCTAAGGAACACCGGGGAGCTGTTTTTT. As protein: CASSLGVLRNTGELFF.

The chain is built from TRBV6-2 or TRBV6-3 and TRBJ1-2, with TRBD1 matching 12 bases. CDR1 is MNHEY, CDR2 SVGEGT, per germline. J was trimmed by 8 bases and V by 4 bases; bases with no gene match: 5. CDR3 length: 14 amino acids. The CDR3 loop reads CASSFRGTGGGYTF. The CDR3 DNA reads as TGTGCCAGCAGTTTCCGTGGGACAGGGGGCGGCTACACCTTC.

The CDR3 loop reads CASSFDRGGEQYF. In nucleotides, the CDR3 is TGTGCCAGCAGCTTTGATAGGGGTGGCGAGCAGTACTTC. The rearrangement joins TRBV5-4 to TRBJ2-7; possible D gene TRBD1, 5 bases. CDR3 length: 13 amino acids. The V gene lost 2 bases and the J gene lost 6 bases, with 12 bases spanning the gap. Germline values: CDR1 SGHNT, CDR2 YYREEE (reference sequence). Filled out from reference TRBV5-4 and TRBJ2-7, the complete variable domain reads ETGVTQSPTHLIKTRGQQVTLRCSSQSGHNTVSWYQQALGQGPQFIFQYYREEENGRGNFPPRFSGLQFPNYSSELNVNALELDDSALYLCASSFDRGGEQYFGPGTRLTVT.